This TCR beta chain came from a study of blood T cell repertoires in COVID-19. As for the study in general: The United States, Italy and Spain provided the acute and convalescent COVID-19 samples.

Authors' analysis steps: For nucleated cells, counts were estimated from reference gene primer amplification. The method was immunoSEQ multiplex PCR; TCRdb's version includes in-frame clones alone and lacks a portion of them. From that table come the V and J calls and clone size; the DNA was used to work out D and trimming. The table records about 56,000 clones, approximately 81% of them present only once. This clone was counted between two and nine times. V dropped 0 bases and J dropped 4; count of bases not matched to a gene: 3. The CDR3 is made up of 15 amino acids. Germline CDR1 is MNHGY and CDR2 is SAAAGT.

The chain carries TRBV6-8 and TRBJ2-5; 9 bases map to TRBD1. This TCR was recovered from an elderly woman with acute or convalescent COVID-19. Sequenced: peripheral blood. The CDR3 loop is CASSYSDRGGETQYF. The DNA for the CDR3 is TGTGCCAGCAGTTACTCGGACAGGGGAGGAGAGACCCAGTACTTC.